One sample yielded the 29 T cell receptor beta chains listed below, sequenced in a study of shared clonotypes between healthy human individuals. Profiling relied on immunoSEQ multiplex PCR, and the TCRdb table lists in-frame clones only, not all of them. The data contain hundreds of thousands of clones, 70% to 80% of them singletons. Sequencing was done on a sample of PBMCs. These receptors all stem from a woman in her thirties or forties in good health. Some clones in this sample may be carry-over from other donors' samples.

This chain joins TRBV11-2 and TRBJ2-7, with TRBD1 matching over 7 bases. Germline V CDR1 and CDR2: SGHAT, FQNNGV. V trimming: 7 bases; J trimming: 7 bases; junction bases outside the gene matches: 16. The CDR3 runs 15 residues. CDR3 coding DNA: TGTGCCAGCATTTTAGAGGGGGCGCAGGTTGGTGAGCAGTACTTC. It yields the protein CASILEGAQVGEQYF.

J is TRBJ1-2 and V is TRBV30; 10 bases are a match to TRBD1. This CDR3 contains 16 residues. CDR1 is GTSNPN, CDR2 SVGIG, per germline (reference sequence). The V segment lost 2 bases and the J segment 0 bases; nucleotides outside the gene matches: 6. CDR3 in DNA: TGTGCCTGGAGTATTGGACAGGGGGTAACTAACTATGGCTACACCTTC. This codes for CAWSIGQGVTNYGYTF.

This rearrangement joins TRBV5-4 to TRBJ2-5; 7 bases match TRBD1. The CDR3 spans 17 residues. Germline assignment: CDR1 SGHNT and CDR2 YYREEE (reference sequence). Trimming cost V 1 base and J 3 bases; bases outside gene matches: 12. CDR3 residues: CASSLKVGPGQKETQYF. DNA for the CDR3: TGTGCCAGCAGCTTGAAAGTGGGGCCGGGACAGAAAGAGACCCAGTACTTC.

The chain combines TRBV9 with TRBJ2-7; D uncertain. This CDR3 contains 13 residues. Germline-derived CDR1 and CDR2 are SGDLS and YYNGEE. V lost 4 bases and J 0 bases, leaving 8 bases between the germline ends. The CDR3 DNA reads TGTGCCAGCAGCCCCCGATCCTCCTACGAGCAGTACTTC. Translating gives CASSPRSSYEQYF.

Comment on this clone: A far more abundant clone sits one base away, making this likely a read error. The genes are TRBV30 and TRBJ1-2, with D uncertain. Germline CDR1 and CDR2: GTSNPN and SVGIG (reference sequence). CDR3 length: 12 residues. Trimming stripped 7 bases from V and 4 bases from J, with 13 bases between. The CDR3 nucleotides read TGTGCCTTTGCCCAGGACTCCTATGGCTACACCTTC. Its protein product is CAFAQDSYGYTF.

The chain is built from TRBV5-1 and TRBJ1-1, with no clear D. Germline CDR1 is SGHRS and CDR2 is YFSETQ. Trimming cost V 6 bases and J 2 bases, with 14 bases left between them. The CDR3 has 14 amino acids. The CDR3 is CASNTQPSNTEAFF. CDR3 nucleotide sequence: TGCGCCAGCAACACTCAACCCTCAAACACTGAAGCTTTCTTT.

In DNA form, the CDR3 reads TGTGCCAGCAGTTTAGCTACTAGCGGGAGGGTGAATGAGCAGTTCTTC. Its translation: CASSLATSGRVNEQFF. The chain is built from TRBV28 and TRBJ2-1, with 13 bases aligning to TRBD2. V lost 2 bases and J lost 7; bases outside the gene matches: 5. The CDR3 is 16 residues long. Germline V lookup: CDR1 MDHEN, CDR2 SYDVKM.

The chain recombines TRBV7-9 with TRBJ1-1; D is perhaps TRBD1 (5 bases). CDR3 size: 12 residues. Between the trimmed V and J ends, which lost 4 bases and 8 bases, there was a span of 11 bases. The V gene's germline CDR1 is SEHNR and CDR2 FQNEAQ (reference sequence). CDR3 bases: TGTGCCAGCAGCTCAAGGTGGGGCGAAGCTTTCTTT. Amino acid sequence: CASSSRWGEAFF.

J is TRBJ2-3 and V is TRBV7-2, with unresolved D. Germline CDR1 and CDR2: SGHTA and FQGNSA. The CDR3 length is 12 residues. Trimming took 10 bases from V and 6 from J, leaving 14 bases between them. DNA of the CDR3: TGTGCCACCTCAAACGGGCCTGATACGCAGTATTTT. Residues: CATSNGPDTQYF.

This clone appeared a single time. The CDR3 nucleotides are TGTGCCAGCAGGCCGGGAACTGCCGCCTACGAGCAGTACTTC. Encoded protein: CASRPGTAAYEQYF. J is TRBJ2-7 and V is TRBV28; TRBD2 is a possible D gene (5 bases). Germline CDR1 MDHEN, CDR2 SYDVKM. V lost 6 bases and J lost 2, with 14 bases in between. The CDR3 runs to 14 residues.

This clone was observed at least ten times. Other DNA sequences of this sample code for an identical CDR3. The chain is built from TRBV9 and TRBJ2-3; TRBD1 agrees at 10 bases. CDR3 length: 16 residues. Germline lookup yields CDR1 SGDLS and CDR2 YYNGEE. V lost 4 bases to trimming and J lost 7 bases; unmatched junction nucleotides: 12. The CDR3: CASSLAGTGAQYTQYF. The CDR3 DNA sequence: TGTGCCAGCAGCTTAGCCGGGACAGGGGCGCAATATACGCAGTATTTT.

This chain connects TRBV15 to TRBJ2-7, with D uncertain. Per germline, CDR1 LNHNV and CDR2 YYDKDF (reference sequence). V lost 0 bases and J lost 4, with 7 bases in between. CDR3 size: 13 residues. The DNA for the CDR3 is TGTGCCACCAGCAGAGATCGGCTTTACGAGCAGTACTTC. Amino acid sequence: CATSRDRLYEQYF.

This clone came up many times. This chain links TRBV29-1 with TRBJ2-6, with D possibly matching TRBD1 (6 bases). Germline-derived CDR1 and CDR2 are SQVTM and ANQGSEA. The V and J ends lost 6 bases and 0 bases respectively, with 15 bases between them. The CDR3 covers 16 residues. Here the CDR3 reads CSVARDTDSGANVLTF. The CDR3, as DNA: TGCAGCGTCGCTAGGGACACCGACTCTGGGGCCAACGTCCTGACTTTC.

The rearrangement links TRBV7-9 to TRBJ2-1; weak D call: TRBD2 (6 bases). V dropped 5 bases and J dropped 9 bases, with 23 bases sitting between them. From germline, CDR1 is SEHNR and CDR2 FQNEAQ (reference sequence). This CDR3 contains 16 residues. The CDR3 coding sequence is TGTGCCAGCAGCCCCCGCGGTGGCGGGATAGTAGGTGAGCAGTTCTTC. Protein: CASSPRGGGIVGEQFF.

The chain has TRBV10-1 and TRBJ2-1; D may match TRBD1 or TRBD2 (5 bases each). Trimming removed 4 bases from V and 5 bases from J, with 15 bases in between. Germline V gene lookup returns CDR1 WNHNN and CDR2 SYGVQD (reference sequence). The CDR3 extends over 15 amino acids. CDR3 residues: CASSGNAGTNNEQFF. The DNA of the CDR3 is TGCGCCAGCAGTGGAAATGCCGGGACCAACAATGAGCAGTTCTTC.

The CDR3 protein is CAISESPRNTEAFF. The CDR3 coding sequence is TGTGCCATCAGTGAGTCTCCACGTAACACTGAAGCTTTCTTT. This sequence joins TRBV10-3 and TRBJ1-1; no clear D. CDR3 length: 14 amino acids. The V gene's germline CDR1 is ENHRY and CDR2 SYGVKD. V was pared by 0 bases and J by 2 bases, with 7 bases between.

This clone was observed a single time. A read error is the likely source, as a far larger clone sits one nucleotide away. The chain has TRBV5-1 and TRBJ2-7; no firm D call. Trimming stripped 0 bases from V and 8 bases from J, with 12 bases between. Germline values: CDR1 SGHRS, CDR2 YFSETQ. This CDR3 is 13 amino acids long. CDR3 sequence reads: CASSLGLPYKQYF. DNA for the CDR3: TGCGCCAGCAGCTTGGGATTACCTTACAAGCAGTACTTC.

V usage is TRBV28 and J usage is TRBJ1-2, with a tentative D call TRBD1 (6 bases). Germline V lookup: CDR1 MDHEN, CDR2 SYDVKM. The CDR3 covers 14 residues. The V gene lost 7 bases and the J gene lost 8 bases, with 20 bases spanning the gap. The CDR3 loop is CASIPPGTKGGYTF. The CDR3 DNA follows: TGTGCCAGCATCCCGCCGGGGACAAAAGGGGGCTACACCTTC.

There are many counts of this clone. The gene calls are TRBV29-1 and TRBJ2-3, with 7 positions matching TRBD1. V lost 7 bases and J lost 3; bases outside the gene matches: 7. The V gene's germline CDR1 is SQVTM and CDR2 ANQGSEA. The CDR3 is made up of 13 amino acids. The CDR3 loop is CSERRDRTDTQYF. The CDR3 region has the DNA TGCAGCGAACGCCGGGACAGAACAGATACGCAGTATTTT.

The CDR3 reads CASSLGTGKTQYF. Here the CDR3 DNA reads TGTGCCAGCAGTTTAGGGACAGGGAAGACCCAGTACTTC. The genes are TRBV27 and TRBJ2-5, with 9 bases fitting TRBD1. CDR1 is MNHEY and CDR2 is SMNVEV in the germline V gene (reference sequence). The length of the CDR3 is 13 residues. With 2 bases clipped from V and 6 bases from J, the junction kept 1 base outside the gene matches.

The V gene is TRBV5-1, the J gene TRBJ1-5; unclear D gene. Germline loops: CDR1 SGHRS, CDR2 YFSETQ. V was clipped by 0 bases and J by 5 bases, with 9 bases between them. The CDR3 length is 14 residues. CDR3 loop: CASSLGGFDQPQHF. In DNA, the CDR3 is TGCGCCAGCAGCTTGGGTGGGTTCGATCAGCCCCAGCATTTT.

This clone appeared once. This sequence is one base from a far larger clone and is likely a read error. V usage is TRBV7-2 and J usage is TRBJ2-7; D is perhaps TRBD2 (5 bases). The CDR3 covers 13 residues. The V gene's germline CDR1 is SGHTA and CDR2 FQGNSA. The germline V and J ends were trimmed by 8 bases and 3 bases, with 14 bases remaining between them. CDR3 sequence reads: CASGIRGSYEQYF. CDR3 in DNA: TGTGCCAGCGGCATCCGGGGTAGCTACGAGCAGTACTTC.

The J gene is TRBJ2-2, the V gene TRBV6-5, with TRBD1 matching 8 bases. The CDR3 is made up of 14 amino acids. The J segment lost 5 bases and the V segment lost 5 bases, leaving 4 bases of the junction unmatched. Per germline, CDR1 MNHEY and CDR2 SVGAGI. The CDR3 loop reads CASSQDRETGELFF. CDR3 DNA sequence: TGTGCCAGCAGTCAGGACAGGGAGACCGGGGAGCTGTTTTTT.

The chain combines TRBV9 with TRBJ1-2, with D perhaps TRBD1 (5 bases). The CDR3 runs 16 residues. The germline V gene has CDR1 SGDLS and CDR2 YYNGEE. Trimming left V 0 bases short and J 4 bases short, with 16 bases between. The CDR3 loop reads CASSVGQGGFLYGYTF. The CDR3 DNA is TGTGCCAGCAGCGTAGGCCAGGGTGGGTTTCTCTATGGCTACACCTTC.

This rearrangement joins TRBV7-2 to TRBJ1-1; D remains unclear. CDR1 SGHTA and CDR2 FQGNSA come from the germline V gene. The CDR3 covers 14 residues. V lost 5 bases and J lost 1, with 11 bases in between. The CDR3 sequence: CASSPPGRNTEAFF. Written as DNA, the CDR3 is TGTGCCAGCAGCCCCCCCGGGAGGAACACTGAAGCTTTCTTT. The full variable domain, in which reference TRBV7-2 and TRBJ1-1 provide the parts outside the CDR3, is GAGVSQSPSNKVTEKGKDVELRCDPISGHTALYWYRQSLGQGLEFLIYFQGNSAPDKSGLPSDRFSAERTGGSVSTLTIQRTQQEDSAVYLCASSPPGRNTEAFFGQGTRLTVV.

This chain connects TRBV9 to TRBJ2-2, with D uncertain. CDR1 is SGDLS, CDR2 YYNGEE, per germline. The CDR3 is 14 residues long. V was clipped by 0 bases and J by 3 bases, with 6 bases between them. Written as DNA, the CDR3 is TGTGCCAGCAGCGTAGGACTCCACACCGGGGAGCTGTTTTTT. Amino acids: CASSVGLHTGELFF.

The chain recombines TRBV10-3 with TRBJ2-5; perhaps TRBD1 as D (6 bases). With 6 bases removed from V and 3 bases from J, the gap between germline ends came to 14 bases. In germline, CDR1 is ENHRY, CDR2 SYGVKD. This CDR3 region has 14 residues. The CDR3 protein is CAISQSGDKETQYF. The CDR3 coding sequence is TGTGCCATCAGCCAAAGTGGGGACAAAGAGACCCAGTACTTC.

This rearrangement joins TRBV11-2 to TRBJ2-7, with D perhaps TRBD1 (5 bases). This CDR3 spans 13 amino acids. The V gene's germline CDR1 is SGHAT and CDR2 FQNNGV. Trimming left V 4 bases short and J 2 bases short, with 9 bases between. The chain's CDR3 is CASSSRTPYEQYF. The CDR3 coding sequence is TGTGCCAGCAGCTCCAGGACACCCTACGAGCAGTACTTC.

This chain connects TRBV14 to TRBJ1-1; no clear D gene. V lost 1 base to trimming and J lost 1 base, with 10 bases between them. Germline V gene data show CDR1 as SGHDN and CDR2 as FVKESK. The CDR3 covers 15 residues. CDR3 in DNA: TGTGCCAGCAGCCAAGGAAGACTACCGAACACTGAAGCTTTCTTT. It yields the protein CASSQGRLPNTEAFF.